This T cell receptor beta chain originates from a study of blood T cell repertoires in COVID-19. Across the study: Sites across the United States, Italy and Spain contributed samples from acute and convalescent COVID-19.

Source study methods: Amplification with reference gene primers provided the estimates of nucleated cell counts. Only in-frame clones appear in the TCRdb table, and some are missing; sequencing was by immunoSEQ multiplex PCR. Clone size and V and J calls were adopted from that table, with D and trimming inferred from the DNA. The sample lists fewer than 250,000 clones; around 89% were seen once. The V gene lost 4 bases and the J gene lost 5 bases, with 23 bases spanning the gap. The germline gives CDR1 SGHAT, CDR2 FQNNGV. This CDR3 is built from 17 residues. The chain recombines TRBV11-2 with TRBJ2-5, with D possibly matching TRBD2 (5 bases). The TCR was taken from a woman in her 40s with acute or convalescent COVID-19. The sample consisted of peripheral blood. CDR3: CASSSGNRVSTRETQYF. Here the CDR3 DNA reads TGTGCCAGCAGCTCGGGGAACCGGGTTAGCACGAGGGAGACCCAGTACTTC.